Below, 14 T cell receptor beta chains from the same sample are listed, as sequenced in a study of shared clonotypes between healthy human individuals. The assay was immunoSEQ multiplex PCR, and TCRdb's table has in-frame clones only and misses some. This table holds 700,000 to 950,000 clones, around 96% found once. Cells designated naive CD8 were CD45RO-negative and were positively selected for CCR7, with terminally differentiated effector memory CD45RA+ cells excluded. Specimen: naive CD8+ T cells sorted from blood. The receptors shown here come from a man aged 25-40 years in good health.

This chain connects TRBV5-1 to TRBJ2-5; D uncertain. The CDR3 sequence is 17 residues long. From germline, CDR1 is SGHRS and CDR2 YFSETQ. Trimming removed 0 bases from V and 0 bases from J, with 15 bases in between. The CDR3 sequence is CASSLGGPLKDQETQYF. CDR3 DNA sequence: TGCGCCAGCAGCTTGGGGGGTCCTTTGAAGGACCAAGAGACCCAGTACTTC. Together with reference TRBV5-1 and TRBJ2-5, the CDR3 gives the full variable domain: KAGVTQTPRYLIKTRGQQVTLSCSPISGHRSVSWYQQTPGQGLQFLFEYFSETQRNKGNFPGRFSGRQFSNSRSEMNVSTLELGDSALYLCASSLGGPLKDQETQYFGPGTRLLVL.

This chain joins TRBV27 and TRBJ2-5; 7 nucleotides align to TRBD2. Trimming took 2 bases from V and 5 from J; bases not matched to a gene: 14. Germline V lookup: CDR1 MNHEY, CDR2 SMNVEV (reference sequence). The CDR3 spans 17 residues. The CDR3 is CASSLDFRGSVVETQYF. The DNA for the CDR3 is TGTGCCAGCAGTTTAGATTTCCGCGGGAGCGTTGTTGAGACCCAGTACTTC.

This sequence joins TRBV9 and TRBJ2-7; tentative D call: TRBD2 (5 bases). Germline V lookup: CDR1 SGDLS, CDR2 YYNGEE. This CDR3 is built from 16 residues. The ends were cut back, 4 bases at V and 3 bases at J, with 20 bases in the middle. The CDR3 nucleotides are TGTGCCAGCAGCTCCCACCTTTCTGGTAGCGTCTACGAGCAGTACTTC. It encodes CASSSHLSGSVYEQYF.

The J gene is TRBJ2-2, the V gene TRBV7-9; 7 bases line up with TRBD1. V lost 2 bases and J lost 2; bases outside the gene matches: 5. Germline CDR1 reads SEHNR; CDR2 reads FQNEAQ (reference sequence). CDR3 length: 16 residues. The CDR3 is CASSLSRGTNTGELFF. CDR3 in DNA: TGTGCCAGCAGCTTATCCAGGGGGACCAACACCGGGGAGCTGTTTTTT. Full variable domain (rest looked up from reference TRBV7-9 and TRBJ2-2): DTGVSQNPRHKITKRGQNVTFRCDPISEHNRLYWYRQTLGQGPEFLTYFQNEAQLEKSRLLSDRFSAERPKGSFSTLEIQRTEQGDSAMYLCASSLSRGTNTGELFFGEGSRLTVL.

The chain joins TRBV27 to TRBJ2-5; D unresolved. The length of the CDR3 is 14 residues. Germline CDR1 reads MNHEY; CDR2 reads SMNVEV (reference sequence). Trimming removed 4 bases at V and 2 bases at J, with 11 bases between. CDR3 loop: CASSSTIRQETQYF. CDR3 coding DNA: TGTGCCAGCAGTTCCACGATTCGACAAGAGACCCAGTACTTC.

The chain combines TRBV5-1 with TRBJ1-1, with TRBD1 matching 7 bases. This CDR3 has 17 amino acids. V dropped 1 base and J dropped 0; count of bases not matched to a gene: 9. Germline V gives CDR1 SGHRS, CDR2 YFSETQ. The CDR3 here is CASSLRRPGGMNTEAFF. CDR3 in DNA: TGCGCCAGCAGCTTGCGGCGGCCAGGGGGGATGAACACTGAAGCTTTCTTT.

The J gene is TRBJ2-3, the V gene TRBV19, with TRBD2 matching over 9 bases. CDR1 is LNHDA and CDR2 is SQIVND in the germline V gene (reference sequence). Losses at the gene ends were 5 bases for V and 4 bases for J; bases not matched to a gene: 4. The CDR3 loop spans 14 amino acids. The CDR3 nucleotides read TGTGCCAGTAGTCGGACTAGCGAGCCAGATACGCAGTATTTT. Translated: CASSRTSEPDTQYF.

This chain uses TRBV7-9 with TRBJ2-5, with a possible D match to TRBD1 (5 bases). The CDR3 is 14 amino acids. The ends were cut back, 0 bases at V and 5 bases at J, with 10 bases in the middle. CDR1 and CDR2 (germline): SEHNR, FQNEAQ (reference sequence). The CDR3, as DNA: TGTGCCAGCAGCTTAGCCGTGGGGCATGAGACCCAGTACTTC. It specifies CASSLAVGHETQYF.

The rearrangement uses TRBV7-2 and TRBJ2-5; D remains unclear. Germline V lookup: CDR1 SGHTA, CDR2 FQGNSA. The CDR3 runs to 14 residues. The germline V and J ends were trimmed by 2 bases and 4 bases, with 11 bases remaining between them. CDR3 loop: CASSLPPTLETQYF. CDR3 DNA: TGTGCCAGCAGCTTACCTCCTACCTTAGAGACCCAGTACTTC.

This chain joins TRBV18 and TRBJ2-7, with 13 bases that match TRBD2. The J segment lost 4 bases and the V segment lost 5 bases, leaving 14 bases of the junction unmatched. The CDR3 is 18 residues long. Looked up from germline, CDR1 is KGHSH and CDR2 is LQKENI. The CDR3 region is CASSIGLAGANRGYEQYF. CDR3 in DNA: TGTGCCAGCTCAATCGGACTAGCGGGAGCTAATAGAGGGTACGAGCAGTACTTC.

The chain combines TRBV27 with TRBJ2-5, with D perhaps matching TRBD1 or TRBD2 (6 bases each). The CDR3 is 15 residues long. V shed 3 bases and J shed 3 bases, with 14 bases lying between them. Germline V gives CDR1 MNHEY, CDR2 SMNVEV (reference sequence). This chain's CDR3 is CASSLGASAKETQYF. CDR3 nucleotide sequence: TGTGCCAGCAGTTTGGGGGCTAGCGCAAAAGAGACCCAGTACTTC.

The table lists this clone with a count of one. The genes are TRBV29-1 and TRBJ1-2; TRBD1 matches at 7 bases. CDR1 is SQVTM, CDR2 ANQGSEA, per germline. The CDR3 loop spans 13 amino acids. With V trimmed by 5 bases and J by 0 bases, 3 bases remained unmatched. This CDR3 is CSVYRGPNYGYTF. DNA for the CDR3: TGCAGCGTTTACAGGGGCCCTAACTATGGCTACACCTTC.

This chain connects TRBV9 to TRBJ2-1, with 11 bases matching TRBD2. Germline lookup yields CDR1 SGDLS and CDR2 YYNGEE. Trimming cost V 0 bases and J 9 bases; bases outside gene matches: 8. The CDR3 covers 16 residues. This CDR3 is CASSVALAGGGSEQFF. In DNA, the CDR3 is TGTGCCAGCAGCGTAGCCCTAGCGGGAGGCGGTAGTGAGCAGTTCTTC.

The chain is built from TRBV7-9 and TRBJ2-1, with D perhaps TRBD2 (6 bases). The CDR3 is 17 amino acids. V lost 1 base, J lost 5 bases, and 18 bases lay in between. CDR1 is SEHNR, CDR2 FQNEAQ, per germline (reference sequence). The CDR3 sequence: CASSLEVGGMGDNEQFF. In DNA, the CDR3 is TGTGCCAGCAGCTTAGAGGTGGGCGGGATGGGAGACAATGAGCAGTTCTTC.